Shown below are 28 T cell receptor beta chains from a single sample sequenced in a study of PD-L1 blockade in urothelial cancer. TCRdb's table, derived via immunoSEQ multiplex PCR, lists solely in-frame clones and lacks some. The sample holds around 70,000 clones, roughly 90% seen once. The time point here: pretreatment peripheral blood. The material sequenced was PBMCs, taken around atezolizumab (anti-PD-L1) treatment. The receptors here all came from a man aged 70 or older with urothelial cancer.

V is TRBV19 and J is TRBJ1-1, with D perhaps matching TRBD1 (5 bases). Germline-derived CDR1 and CDR2 are LNHDA and SQIVND (reference sequence). With 6 bases removed from V and 6 bases from J, the gap between germline ends came to 17 bases. This CDR3 comprises 14 residues. CDR3 sequence (DNA): TGTGCCAGTAGAGGTAGGATTTGGGGCTCTGAAGCTTTCTTT. Translating gives CASRGRIWGSEAFF.

The chain recombines TRBV28 with TRBJ1-2; D unclear. In germline, CDR1 is MDHEN, CDR2 SYDVKM. V lost 3 bases and J 4 bases, leaving 18 bases between the germline ends. This CDR3 is built from 16 residues. CDR3 residues: CASSFTSTVSSYGYTF. The CDR3 DNA follows: TGTGCCAGCAGTTTCACGTCAACGGTATCCTCCTATGGCTACACCTTC.

This clone showed up just once. The sample carries other DNA sequences with the same CDR3. V usage is TRBV7-9 and J usage is TRBJ2-7, with 9 positions matching TRBD1. Per the germline V gene, CDR1 is SEHNR and CDR2 is FQNEAQ (reference sequence). Trimming cost V 4 bases and J 6 bases; bases outside gene matches: 13. The CDR3 is 16 amino acids. CDR3 sequence reads: CASSSLGGTGQGEQYF. CDR3 bases: TGTGCCAGCAGCTCCCTGGGGGGGACAGGGCAAGGCGAGCAGTACTTC.

The V gene is TRBV7-9, the J gene TRBJ1-4; 10 bases fit TRBD1. This CDR3 is 15 amino acids long. The trim removed 5 bases at V and 7 bases at J, leaving 7 bases unmatched. Germline V lookup: CDR1 SEHNR, CDR2 FQNEAQ (reference sequence). The CDR3 loop is CASSQQTGGSEKLFF. In nucleotides, the CDR3 is TGTGCCAGCAGCCAACAGACAGGGGGCTCTGAAAAACTGTTTTTT.

The V and J genes are TRBV9 and TRBJ2-1, with 7 bases matching TRBD1. V gave up 0 bases and J gave up 4 bases; unmatched junction bases: 4. CDR1 SGDLS and CDR2 YYNGEE come from the germline V gene. There are 15 residues in the CDR3. The CDR3: CASSVEDRAYNEQFF. In DNA, the CDR3 is TGTGCCAGCAGCGTAGAAGACAGGGCATACAATGAGCAGTTCTTC.

This clone was seen only once. The chain combines TRBV5-1 with TRBJ2-3; 8 positions agree with TRBD2. CDR3 length equals 21 residues. From germline, CDR1 is SGHRS and CDR2 YFSETQ. J gave up 0 bases and V 6 bases, and 24 bases lay outside the gene matches. Here the CDR3 reads CASTPARERGSAQDSTDTQYF. The CDR3 DNA reads as TGCGCCAGCACCCCAGCAAGGGAGCGGGGGTCGGCCCAGGATAGCACAGATACGCAGTATTTT. The full variable domain, rest sourced from reference TRBV5-1 and TRBJ2-3, is KAGVTQTPRYLIKTRGQQVTLSCSPISGHRSVSWYQQTPGQGLQFLFEYFSETQRNKGNFPGRFSGRQFSNSRSEMNVSTLELGDSALYLCASTPARERGSAQDSTDTQYFGPGTRLTVL.

This clone has a handful of counts. The gene calls are TRBV19 and TRBJ2-3, with D possibly TRBD2 on 5 matching bases. CDR1 is LNHDA and CDR2 is SQIVND in the germline V gene (reference sequence). V lost 8 bases to trimming and J lost 5 bases, with 8 bases between them. The CDR3 spans 11 residues. CDR3 sequence: CASWAGDTQYF. The CDR3 bases are TGTGCCAGTTGGGCGGGAGATACGCAGTATTTT.

This chain joins TRBV5-1 and TRBJ2-3; D might be TRBD2 (6 bases). This CDR3 is built from 14 residues. Germline V CDR1 and CDR2: SGHRS, YFSETQ. Trimming stripped 4 bases from V and 5 bases from J, with 14 bases between. The CDR3 DNA reads TGCGCCAGCAGCCGATGGAGGGACCAAGATACGCAGTATTTT. Translating gives CASSRWRDQDTQYF. The full variable domain, completed using reference TRBV5-1 and TRBJ2-3, is KAGVTQTPRYLIKTRGQQVTLSCSPISGHRSVSWYQQTPGQGLQFLFEYFSETQRNKGNFPGRFSGRQFSNSRSEMNVSTLELGDSALYLCASSRWRDQDTQYFGPGTRLTVL.

The chain recombines TRBV11-2 with TRBJ2-2; D gene ambiguous. CDR1 is SGHAT and CDR2 is FQNNGV in the germline V gene. V lost 1 base and J lost 7, with 4 bases in between. This CDR3 comprises 12 residues. The CDR3 nucleotides are TGTGCCAGCAGCTTAGCTCGCGGGGAGCTGTTTTTT. It yields the protein CASSLARGELFF.

CDR3 in amino acids: CASSILQPRNQPQHF. The CDR3 DNA follows: TGTGCCAGTAGTATTTTACAGCCCCGCAATCAGCCCCAGCATTTT. The chain has TRBV19 and TRBJ1-5, with unresolved D. The CDR3 extends over 15 amino acids. V was shortened by 3 bases and J by 2 bases, with 11 bases between the two germline ends. Germline CDR1 is LNHDA and CDR2 is SQIVND (reference sequence).

The chain recombines TRBV25-1 with TRBJ1-2; TRBD1 is a possible D gene (6 bases). V was cut by 1 base and J by 5 bases, with 14 bases left in between. The germline gives CDR1 MGHDK, CDR2 SYGVNS. The CDR3 runs to 15 residues. The CDR3 DNA reads TGTGCCAGCAGTGAATTTTTCGGGGGGCGATATGGCTACACCTTC. Translating it yields CASSEFFGGRYGYTF.

The V and J genes are TRBV15 and TRBJ1-5, with D possibly being TRBD1 (5 bases). CDR1 is LNHNV and CDR2 is YYDKDF in the germline V gene (reference sequence). Trimming stripped 3 bases from V and 11 bases from J, with 32 bases between. The CDR3 is 19 amino acids. CDR3 in amino acids: CATSRGSGTALRGVEAQHF. CDR3 DNA: TGTGCCACCAGCAGGGGATCCGGGACCGCCCTCCGGGGGGTCGAGGCCCAGCATTTT.

The rearrangement joins TRBV6-5 to TRBJ1-5; D perhaps matches TRBD1 (5 bases). This CDR3 region has 13 residues. V lost 6 bases, J lost 4 bases, and 10 bases lay in between. Germline CDR1 reads MNHEY; CDR2 reads SVGAGI. The CDR3 loop is CASSGQRNQPQHF. The CDR3 DNA reads TGTGCCAGCAGCGGACAACGTAATCAGCCCCAGCATTTT.

V is TRBV27 and J is TRBJ2-1, with TRBD1 matching over 8 bases. Unmatched junction bases numbered 7, after V lost 5 bases and J lost 7 bases. The germline V gene encodes CDR1 MNHEY and CDR2 SMNVEV (reference sequence). There are 14 residues in the CDR3. The CDR3 nucleotides are TGTGCCAGCAGTCCGGACAGGGCCCATAATGAGCAGTTCTTC. Encoded protein: CASSPDRAHNEQFF.

This CDR3 is CASSQRPRGTGELFF. In DNA form, the CDR3 reads TGTGCCAGCAGCCAACGTCCCCGGGGAACCGGGGAGCTGTTTTTT. The J gene is TRBJ2-2, the V gene TRBV14, with D perhaps TRBD2 (5 bases). Germline V lookup: CDR1 SGHDN, CDR2 FVKESK. The CDR3 has 15 amino acids. Trimming stripped 2 bases from V and 5 bases from J, with 12 bases between.

The rearrangement uses TRBV5-1 and TRBJ2-5, with 11 bases lining up with TRBD1. In germline, CDR1 is SGHRS, CDR2 YFSETQ. The CDR3 totals 15 residues. V was clipped by 2 bases and J by 4 bases; unmatched bases: 4. CDR3 in DNA: TGCGCCAGCAGCTTAGGGGGGACAGGGGGAGAGACCCAGTACTTC. This translates into CASSLGGTGGETQYF.

V is TRBV6-5 and J is TRBJ2-3, with 13 bases fitting TRBD2. Germline V lookup: CDR1 MNHEY, CDR2 SVGAGI. The CDR3 is made up of 14 amino acids. Unmatched junction bases numbered 2, after V lost 6 bases and J lost 5 bases. The CDR3 region has the DNA TGTGCCAGCAGAAGACTAGCGGGAGGAGATACGCAGTATTTT. This sequence encodes CASRRLAGGDTQYF.

This clone showed up just a few times. This chain joins TRBV6-5 and TRBJ1-2, with D hard to call. Trimming took off 2 bases at V and 2 bases at J, with 12 bases between the two ends. This CDR3 region has 15 residues. Germline-derived CDR1 and CDR2 are MNHEY and SVGAGI. CDR3 amino acids: CASSYGIGGNYGYTF. As DNA, the CDR3 is TGTGCCAGCAGTTACGGAATCGGCGGCAACTATGGCTACACCTTC.

The chain uses TRBV6-5 and TRBJ2-7; D perhaps matches TRBD1 (5 bases). Germline lookup yields CDR1 MNHEY and CDR2 SVGAGI. Trimming shortened V by 2 bases and J by 2 bases, and 13 bases separated the two germline ends. There are 15 residues in the CDR3. DNA of the CDR3: TGTGCCAGCAGTTACGACAGAGAGTTACCCTACGAGCAGTACTTC. This sequence encodes CASSYDRELPYEQYF.

The chain carries TRBV30 and TRBJ1-1; 7 nucleotides line up with TRBD1. CDR1 is GTSNPN, CDR2 SVGIG, per germline (reference sequence). The CDR3 totals 13 residues. Losses at the gene ends were 7 bases for V and 1 base for J; bases not matched to a gene: 6. The CDR3 DNA reads TGTGCCTATGAGGGACAGCCGAACACTGAAGCTTTCTTT. The encoded protein is CAYEGQPNTEAFF.

This chain joins TRBV5-1 and TRBJ2-1; 15 nucleotides align to TRBD2. The CDR3 consists of 19 residues. V lost 4 bases and J lost 0; bases outside the gene matches: 8. Germline V gene sequence: CDR1 SGHRS, CDR2 YFSETQ. CDR3 nucleotide sequence: TGCGCCAGCAGCCCCGGGACTAGCGGGAGGTGGGGCTCCTACAATGAGCAGTTCTTC. This encodes CASSPGTSGRWGSYNEQFF.

The chain has TRBV28 and TRBJ1-1; D possibly corresponds to TRBD1 (5 bases). V lost 2 bases, J lost 7 bases, and 14 bases lay in between. This CDR3 has 14 amino acids. Germline V lookup: CDR1 MDHEN, CDR2 SYDVKM. The CDR3 nucleotides are TGTGCCAGCAGTTTACTAGTGGGGGGGGGTGAAGCTTTCTTT. Protein sequence: CASSLLVGGGEAFF. Looking up the rest from reference TRBV28 and TRBJ1-1 gives the full variable domain: DVKVTQSSRYLVKRTGEKVFLECVQDMDHENMFWYRQDPGLGLRLIYFSYDVKMKEKGDIPEGYSVSREKKERFSLILESASTNQTSMYLCASSLLVGGGEAFFGQGTRLTVV.

The chain combines TRBV19 with TRBJ1-1; 7 nucleotides line up with TRBD1. Germline-derived CDR1 and CDR2 are LNHDA and SQIVND (reference sequence). Trimming cost V 5 bases and J 0 bases; bases outside gene matches: 9. This CDR3 region has 16 residues. In DNA, the CDR3 is TGTGCCAGTAGTCAGCAACAGGGGAAGTTGAACACTGAAGCTTTCTTT. Encoded protein: CASSQQQGKLNTEAFF.

J is TRBJ2-2 and V is TRBV18, with a tentative D call TRBD1 (5 bases). The CDR3 extends over 15 amino acids. V shed 3 bases and J shed 1 base, with 9 bases lying between them. Germline CDR1 reads KGHSH; CDR2 reads LQKENI. The CDR3 sequence: CASSPLDMNTGELFF. In DNA form, the CDR3 reads TGTGCCAGCTCACCCCTGGACATGAACACCGGGGAGCTGTTTTTT.

J is TRBJ1-1 and V is TRBV7-3, with 11 nucleotides matching TRBD1. The CDR3 sequence is 20 residues long. From germline, CDR1 is SGHTA and CDR2 FQGTGA. Unmatched junction bases numbered 15, after V lost 3 bases and J lost 0 bases. This CDR3 reads CASSFIPLGQGALMNTEAFF. CDR3 in DNA: TGTGCCAGCAGCTTTATACCGCTAGGACAGGGGGCTTTGATGAACACTGAAGCTTTCTTT.

J is TRBJ1-3 and V is TRBV4-1; a weak D match, TRBD1 (5 bases). Trimming took 0 bases from V and 2 from J, leaving 8 bases between them. Germline-derived CDR1 and CDR2 are MGHRA and YSYEKL. There are 15 residues in the CDR3. CDR3 sequence (DNA): TGCGCCAGCAGCCAAGACTCAGGGACTGGAAACACCATATATTTT. Translating gives CASSQDSGTGNTIYF.

This clone was seen once. The V gene is TRBV5-5, the J gene TRBJ1-5; possibly TRBD1 for D (6 bases). This CDR3 region has 13 residues. The V end was cut by 2 bases, the J end by 7 bases, with 10 bases between. CDR1 SGHKS and CDR2 YYEKEE come from the germline V gene (reference sequence). CDR3 in amino acids: CASSLPGAQPQHF. The CDR3 region has the DNA TGTGCCAGCAGCTTACCAGGGGCCCAGCCCCAGCATTTT.

The V gene is TRBV7-6, the J gene TRBJ1-2; D unclear. Germline V lookup: CDR1 SGHVS, CDR2 FNYEAQ. The CDR3 runs 14 residues. The ends were cut back, 4 bases at V and 8 bases at J, with 17 bases in the middle. The CDR3 DNA sequence: TGTGCCAGCAGCTCCTCCCCCCAAAAAGCGGGCTACACCTTC. It is translated as CASSSSPQKAGYTF.